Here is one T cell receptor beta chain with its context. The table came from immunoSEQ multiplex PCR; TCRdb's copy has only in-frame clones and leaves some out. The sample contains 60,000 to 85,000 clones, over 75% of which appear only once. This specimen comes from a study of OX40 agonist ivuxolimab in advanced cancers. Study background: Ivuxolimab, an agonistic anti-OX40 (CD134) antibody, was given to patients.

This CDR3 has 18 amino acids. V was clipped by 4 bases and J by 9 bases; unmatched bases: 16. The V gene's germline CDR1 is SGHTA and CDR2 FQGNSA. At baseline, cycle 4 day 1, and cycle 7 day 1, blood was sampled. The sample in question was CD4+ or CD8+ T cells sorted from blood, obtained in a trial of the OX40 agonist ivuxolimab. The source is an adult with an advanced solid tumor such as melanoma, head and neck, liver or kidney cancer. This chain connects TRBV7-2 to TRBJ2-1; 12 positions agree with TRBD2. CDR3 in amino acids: CASSSGLAGLIVLGEQFF. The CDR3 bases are TGTGCCAGCAGCTCCGGACTAGCGGGACTGATTGTTTTGGGTGAGCAGTTCTTC.